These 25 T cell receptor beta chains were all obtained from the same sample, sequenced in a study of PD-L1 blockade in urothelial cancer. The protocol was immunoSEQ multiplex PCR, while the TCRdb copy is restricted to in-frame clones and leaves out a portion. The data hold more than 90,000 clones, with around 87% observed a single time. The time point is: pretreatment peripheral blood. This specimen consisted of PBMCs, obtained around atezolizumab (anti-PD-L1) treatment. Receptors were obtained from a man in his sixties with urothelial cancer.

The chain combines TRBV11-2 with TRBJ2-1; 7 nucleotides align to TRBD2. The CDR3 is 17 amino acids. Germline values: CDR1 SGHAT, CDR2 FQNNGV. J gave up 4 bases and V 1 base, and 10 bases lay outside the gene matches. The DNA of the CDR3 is TGTGCCAGCAGCTTAGGAACTCTAGCGGCAACATACAATGAGCAGTTCTTC. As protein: CASSLGTLAATYNEQFF.

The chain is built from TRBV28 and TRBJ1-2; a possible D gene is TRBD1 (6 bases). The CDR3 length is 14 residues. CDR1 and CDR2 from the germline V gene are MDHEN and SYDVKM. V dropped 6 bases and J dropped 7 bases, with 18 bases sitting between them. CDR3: CASSPGQTASGYTF. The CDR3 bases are TGTGCCAGCAGCCCCGGACAGACGGCTAGTGGCTACACCTTC.

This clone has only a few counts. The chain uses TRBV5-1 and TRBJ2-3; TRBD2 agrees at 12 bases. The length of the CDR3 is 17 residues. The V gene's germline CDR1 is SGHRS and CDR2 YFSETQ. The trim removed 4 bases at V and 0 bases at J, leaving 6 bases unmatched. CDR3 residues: CASSKWTSGTSTDTQYF. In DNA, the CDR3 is TGCGCCAGCAGCAAGTGGACTAGCGGGACTAGCACAGATACGCAGTATTTT.

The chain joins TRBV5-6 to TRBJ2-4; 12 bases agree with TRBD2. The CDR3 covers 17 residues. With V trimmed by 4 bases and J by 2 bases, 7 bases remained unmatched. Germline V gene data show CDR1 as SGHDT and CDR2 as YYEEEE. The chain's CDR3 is CASSNLAGGLTKNIQYF. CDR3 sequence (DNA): TGTGCCAGCAGCAACCTAGCGGGGGGGCTAACCAAAAACATTCAGTACTTC.

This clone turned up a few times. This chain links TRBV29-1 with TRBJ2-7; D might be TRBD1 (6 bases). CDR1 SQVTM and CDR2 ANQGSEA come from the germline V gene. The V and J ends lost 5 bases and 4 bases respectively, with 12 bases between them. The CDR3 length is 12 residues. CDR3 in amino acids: CSVRGGRYEQYF. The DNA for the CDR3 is TGCAGCGTTAGAGGGGGAAGGTACGAGCAGTACTTC.

The CDR3 loop is CAGGTGPYEQYF. The CDR3 region has the DNA TGTGCCGGGGGGACAGGGCCTTACGAGCAGTACTTC. J is TRBJ2-7 and V is TRBV7-9, with 9 bases identical to TRBD1. The V gene's germline CDR1 is SEHNR and CDR2 FQNEAQ (reference sequence). The CDR3 length is 12 residues. J was trimmed by 4 bases and V by 11 bases; bases with no gene match: 6.

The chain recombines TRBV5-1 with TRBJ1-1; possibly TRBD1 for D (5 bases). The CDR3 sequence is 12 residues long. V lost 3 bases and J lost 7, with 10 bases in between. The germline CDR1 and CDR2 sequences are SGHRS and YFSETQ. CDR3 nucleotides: TGCGCCAGCAGCTCAGGGTTAGGTGAAGCTTTCTTT. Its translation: CASSSGLGEAFF.

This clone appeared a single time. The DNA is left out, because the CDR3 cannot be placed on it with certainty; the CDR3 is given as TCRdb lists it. CDR3 amino acids: CASSLKWGQGSSGGYTF. This sequence joins TRBV21-1 and TRBJ1-2; TRBD1 is taken as the D call from the table, unchecked against the DNA. TRBV21-1 is a pseudogene. The CDR3 region is 17 residues in length, termini included.

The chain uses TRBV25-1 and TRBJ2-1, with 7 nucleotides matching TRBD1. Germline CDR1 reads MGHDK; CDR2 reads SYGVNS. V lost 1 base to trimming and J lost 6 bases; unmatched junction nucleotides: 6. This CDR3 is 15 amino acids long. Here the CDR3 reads CASSEFRSGGNEQFF. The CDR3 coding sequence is TGTGCCAGCAGTGAATTCCGGTCAGGGGGCAATGAGCAGTTCTTC.

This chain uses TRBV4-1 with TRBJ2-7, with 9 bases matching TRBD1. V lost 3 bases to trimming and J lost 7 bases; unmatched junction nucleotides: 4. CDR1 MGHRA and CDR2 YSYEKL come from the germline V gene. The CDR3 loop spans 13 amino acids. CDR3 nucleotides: TGCGCCAGCAGCCAGGGACAGGGCGGGGAGCAGTACTTC. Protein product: CASSQGQGGEQYF.

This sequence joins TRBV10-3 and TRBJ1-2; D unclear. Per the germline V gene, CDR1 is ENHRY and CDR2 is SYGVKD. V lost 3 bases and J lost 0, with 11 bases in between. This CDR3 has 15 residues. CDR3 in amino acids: CAISDGGDANYGYTF. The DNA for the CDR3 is TGTGCCATCAGTGACGGAGGTGACGCTAACTATGGCTACACCTTC.

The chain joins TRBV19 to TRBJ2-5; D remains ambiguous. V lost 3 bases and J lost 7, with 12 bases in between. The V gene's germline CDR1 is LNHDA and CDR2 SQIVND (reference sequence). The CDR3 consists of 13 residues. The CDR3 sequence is CASSIRSRGTQYF. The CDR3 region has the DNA TGTGCCAGTAGTATCCGGTCCCGTGGGACCCAGTACTTC.

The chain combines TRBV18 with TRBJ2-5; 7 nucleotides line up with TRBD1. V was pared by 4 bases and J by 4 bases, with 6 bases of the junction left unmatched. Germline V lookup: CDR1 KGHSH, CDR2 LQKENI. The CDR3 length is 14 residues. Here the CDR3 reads CASSLAQGRETQYF. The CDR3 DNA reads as TGTGCCAGCTCACTCGCACAGGGGAGAGAGACCCAGTACTTC.

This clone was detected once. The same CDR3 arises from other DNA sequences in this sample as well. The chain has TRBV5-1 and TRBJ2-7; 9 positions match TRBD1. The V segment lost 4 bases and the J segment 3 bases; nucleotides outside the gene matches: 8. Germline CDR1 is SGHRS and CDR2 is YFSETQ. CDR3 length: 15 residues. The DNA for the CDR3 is TGCGCCAGCAGCCCGGGACAGGGTGGGAGCTACGAGCAGTACTTC. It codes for CASSPGQGGSYEQYF. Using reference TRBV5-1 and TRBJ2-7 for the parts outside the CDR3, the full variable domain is KAGVTQTPRYLIKTRGQQVTLSCSPISGHRSVSWYQQTPGQGLQFLFEYFSETQRNKGNFPGRFSGRQFSNSRSEMNVSTLELGDSALYLCASSPGQGGSYEQYFGPGTRLTVT.

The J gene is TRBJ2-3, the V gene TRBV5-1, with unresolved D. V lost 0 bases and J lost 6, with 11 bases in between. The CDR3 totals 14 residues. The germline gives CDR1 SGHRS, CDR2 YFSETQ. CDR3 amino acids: CASSLEKTSDTQYF. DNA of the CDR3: TGCGCCAGCAGCTTGGAAAAAACAAGTGATACGCAGTATTTT. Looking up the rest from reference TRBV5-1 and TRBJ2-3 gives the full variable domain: KAGVTQTPRYLIKTRGQQVTLSCSPISGHRSVSWYQQTPGQGLQFLFEYFSETQRNKGNFPGRFSGRQFSNSRSEMNVSTLELGDSALYLCASSLEKTSDTQYFGPGTRLTVL.

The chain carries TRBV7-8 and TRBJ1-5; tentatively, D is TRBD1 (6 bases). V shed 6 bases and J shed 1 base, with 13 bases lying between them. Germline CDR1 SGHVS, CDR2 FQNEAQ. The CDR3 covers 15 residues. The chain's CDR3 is CASSSTGGSNQPQHF. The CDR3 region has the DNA TGTGCCAGCAGTTCGACAGGCGGGAGCAATCAGCCCCAGCATTTT.

This CDR3 reads CASSLGTGAETQYF. The DNA for the CDR3 is TGTGCCAGCAGCTTGGGTACAGGGGCAGAGACCCAGTACTTC. V usage is TRBV5-4 and J usage is TRBJ2-5; 7 bases fit TRBD1. Trimming cost V 0 bases and J 4 bases; bases outside gene matches: 3. From germline, CDR1 is SGHNT and CDR2 YYREEE (reference sequence). The CDR3 consists of 14 residues.

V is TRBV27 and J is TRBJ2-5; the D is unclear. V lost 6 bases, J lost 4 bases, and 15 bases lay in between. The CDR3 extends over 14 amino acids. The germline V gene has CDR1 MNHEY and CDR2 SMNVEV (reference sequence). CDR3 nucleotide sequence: TGTGCCAGCAGGAATATAGAATCCCGAGAGACCCAGTACTTC. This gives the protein CASRNIESRETQYF.

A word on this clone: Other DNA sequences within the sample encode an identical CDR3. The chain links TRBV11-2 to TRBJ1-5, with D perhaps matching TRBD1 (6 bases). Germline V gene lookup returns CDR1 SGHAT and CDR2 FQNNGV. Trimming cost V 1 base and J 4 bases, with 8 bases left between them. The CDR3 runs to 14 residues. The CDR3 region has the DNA TGTGCCAGCAGCTTAGGAACAGGGAATCAGCCCCAGCATTTT. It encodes CASSLGTGNQPQHF.

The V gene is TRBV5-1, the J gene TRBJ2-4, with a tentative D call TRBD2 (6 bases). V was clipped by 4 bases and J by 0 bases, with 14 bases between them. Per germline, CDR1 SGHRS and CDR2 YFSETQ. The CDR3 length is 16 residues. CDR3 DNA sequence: TGCGCCAGCAGCGACGGGACTTCTAAAGCCAAAAACATTCAGTACTTC. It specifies CASSDGTSKAKNIQYF.

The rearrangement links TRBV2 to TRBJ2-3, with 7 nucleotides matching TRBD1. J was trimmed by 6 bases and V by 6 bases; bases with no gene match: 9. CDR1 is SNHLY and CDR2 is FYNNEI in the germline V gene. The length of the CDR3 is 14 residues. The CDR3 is CASRDTTGEDTQYF. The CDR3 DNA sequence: TGTGCCAGCAGAGACACTACAGGGGAGGATACGCAGTATTTT.

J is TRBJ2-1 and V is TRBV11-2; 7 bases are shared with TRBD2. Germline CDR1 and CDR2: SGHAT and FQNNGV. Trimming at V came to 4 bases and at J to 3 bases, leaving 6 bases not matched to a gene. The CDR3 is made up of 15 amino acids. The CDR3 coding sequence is TGTGCCAGCAGCTCAGTTTCTAGCGGCTACAATGAGCAGTTCTTC. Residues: CASSSVSSGYNEQFF.

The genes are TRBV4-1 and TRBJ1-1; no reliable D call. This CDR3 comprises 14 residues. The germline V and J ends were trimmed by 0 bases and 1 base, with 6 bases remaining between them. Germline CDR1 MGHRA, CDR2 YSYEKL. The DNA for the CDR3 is TGCGCCAGCAGCCAAGATCGGGGGAACACTGAAGCTTTCTTT. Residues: CASSQDRGNTEAFF.

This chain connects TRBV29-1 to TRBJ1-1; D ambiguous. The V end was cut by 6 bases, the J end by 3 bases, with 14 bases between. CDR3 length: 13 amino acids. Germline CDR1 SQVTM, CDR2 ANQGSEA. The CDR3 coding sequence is TGCAGCGTACGGAGTTCGCTGGACACTGAAGCTTTCTTT. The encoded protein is CSVRSSLDTEAFF.

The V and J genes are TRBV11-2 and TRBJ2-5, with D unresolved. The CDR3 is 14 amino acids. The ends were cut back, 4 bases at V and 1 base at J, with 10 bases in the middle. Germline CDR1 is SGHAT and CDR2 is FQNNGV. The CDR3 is CASSSPSSQETQYF. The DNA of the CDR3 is TGTGCCAGCAGCTCCCCGTCTAGCCAAGAGACCCAGTACTTC.